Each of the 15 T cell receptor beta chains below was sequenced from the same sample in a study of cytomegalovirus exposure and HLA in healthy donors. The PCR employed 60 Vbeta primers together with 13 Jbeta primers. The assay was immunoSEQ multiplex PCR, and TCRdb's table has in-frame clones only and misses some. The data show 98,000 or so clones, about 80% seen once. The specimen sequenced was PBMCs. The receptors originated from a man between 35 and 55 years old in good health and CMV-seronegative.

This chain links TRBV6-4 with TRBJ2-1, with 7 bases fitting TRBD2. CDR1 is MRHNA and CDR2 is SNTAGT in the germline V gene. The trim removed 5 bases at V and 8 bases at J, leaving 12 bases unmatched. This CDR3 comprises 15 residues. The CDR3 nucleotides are TGTGCCAGCAGTATGAGGGGACTACCGTGGGATGAGCAGTTCTTC. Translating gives CASSMRGLPWDEQFF.

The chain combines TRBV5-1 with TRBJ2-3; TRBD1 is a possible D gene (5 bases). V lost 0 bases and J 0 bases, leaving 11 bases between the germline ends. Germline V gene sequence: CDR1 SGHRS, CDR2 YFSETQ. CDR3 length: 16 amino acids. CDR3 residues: CASSLEGRVSTDTQYF. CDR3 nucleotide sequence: TGCGCCAGCAGCTTGGAGGGCAGGGTTAGCACAGATACGCAGTATTTT.

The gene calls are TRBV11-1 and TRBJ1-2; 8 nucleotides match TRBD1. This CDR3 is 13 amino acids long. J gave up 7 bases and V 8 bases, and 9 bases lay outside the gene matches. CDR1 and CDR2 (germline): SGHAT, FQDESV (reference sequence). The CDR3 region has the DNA TGTGCCAGCGAAGGACAGGGAAAAAGTGGCTACACCTTC. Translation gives CASEGQGKSGYTF.

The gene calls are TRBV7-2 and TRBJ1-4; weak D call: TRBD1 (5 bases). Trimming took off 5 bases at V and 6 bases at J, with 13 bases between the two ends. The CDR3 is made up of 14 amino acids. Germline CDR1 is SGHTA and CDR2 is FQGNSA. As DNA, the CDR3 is TGTGCCAGCAGCCCAGTCGTCAGGGATGAAAAACTGTTTTTT. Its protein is CASSPVVRDEKLFF. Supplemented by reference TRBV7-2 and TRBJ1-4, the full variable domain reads GAGVSQSPSNKVTEKGKDVELRCDPISGHTALYWYRQSLGQGLEFLIYFQGNSAPDKSGLPSDRFSAERTGGSVSTLTIQRTQQEDSAVYLCASSPVVRDEKLFFGSGTQLSVL.

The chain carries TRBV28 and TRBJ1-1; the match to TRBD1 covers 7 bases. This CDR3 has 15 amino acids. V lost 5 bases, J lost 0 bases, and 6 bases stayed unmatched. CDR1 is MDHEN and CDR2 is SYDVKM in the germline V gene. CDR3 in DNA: TGTGCCAGCAGTCCGATGGGACAGCTGAACACTGAAGCTTTCTTT. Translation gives CASSPMGQLNTEAFF. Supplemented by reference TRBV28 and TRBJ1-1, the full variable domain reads DVKVTQSSRYLVKRTGEKVFLECVQDMDHENMFWYRQDPGLGLRLIYFSYDVKMKEKGDIPEGYSVSREKKERFSLILESASTNQTSMYLCASSPMGQLNTEAFFGQGTRLTVV.

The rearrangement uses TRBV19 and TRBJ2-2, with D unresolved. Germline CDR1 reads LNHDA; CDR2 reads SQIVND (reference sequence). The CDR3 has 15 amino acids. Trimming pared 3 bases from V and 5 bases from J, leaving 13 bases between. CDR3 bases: TGTGCCAGTAGTATCCACCGACTTGGGACCGGGGAGCTGTTTTTT. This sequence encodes CASSIHRLGTGELFF.

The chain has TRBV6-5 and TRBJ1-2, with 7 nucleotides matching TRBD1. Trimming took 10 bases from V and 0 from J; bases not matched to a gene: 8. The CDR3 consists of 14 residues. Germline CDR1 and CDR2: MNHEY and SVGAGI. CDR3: CATSRTGANYGYTF. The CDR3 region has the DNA TGTGCCACCTCCAGGACAGGAGCTAACTATGGCTACACCTTC.

The CDR3 spells CAISEFQGAGEQYF. In DNA, the CDR3 is TGTGCCATCAGTGAGTTCCAGGGGGCGGGAGAGCAGTACTTC. V and J are TRBV10-3 and TRBJ2-7; 8 nucleotides align to TRBD1. The CDR3 runs to 14 residues. Germline CDR1 reads ENHRY; CDR2 reads SYGVKD. V lost 1 base to trimming and J lost 7 bases; unmatched junction nucleotides: 6.

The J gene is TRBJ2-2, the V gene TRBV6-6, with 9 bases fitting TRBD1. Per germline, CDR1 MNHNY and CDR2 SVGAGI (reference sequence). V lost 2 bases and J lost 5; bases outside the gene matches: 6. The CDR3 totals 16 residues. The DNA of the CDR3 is TGTGCCAGCAGTTACAAGCCCGGGACAGGGACCGGGGAGCTGTTTTTT. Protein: CASSYKPGTGTGELFF.

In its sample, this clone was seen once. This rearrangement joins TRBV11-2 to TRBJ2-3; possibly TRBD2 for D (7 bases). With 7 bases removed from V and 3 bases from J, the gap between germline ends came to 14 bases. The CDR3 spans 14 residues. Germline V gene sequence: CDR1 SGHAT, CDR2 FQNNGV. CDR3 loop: CASMLGGPTDTQYF. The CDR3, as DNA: TGTGCCAGCATGTTGGGGGGGCCAACAGATACGCAGTATTTT.

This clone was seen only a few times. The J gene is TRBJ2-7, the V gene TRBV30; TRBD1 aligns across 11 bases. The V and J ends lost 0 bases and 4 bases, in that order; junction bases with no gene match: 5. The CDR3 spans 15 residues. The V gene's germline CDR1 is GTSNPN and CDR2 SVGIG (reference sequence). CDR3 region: CAWSVGGTGGYEQYF. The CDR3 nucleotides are TGTGCCTGGAGTGTCGGGGGGACAGGGGGGTACGAGCAGTACTTC.

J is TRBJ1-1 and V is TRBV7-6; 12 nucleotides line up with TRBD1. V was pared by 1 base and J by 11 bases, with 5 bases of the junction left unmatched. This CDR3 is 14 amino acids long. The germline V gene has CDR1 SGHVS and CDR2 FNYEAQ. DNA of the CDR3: TGTGCCAGCAGCTTAGGTGGGACAGGGGGCGAGGCTTTCTTT. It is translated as CASSLGGTGGEAFF.

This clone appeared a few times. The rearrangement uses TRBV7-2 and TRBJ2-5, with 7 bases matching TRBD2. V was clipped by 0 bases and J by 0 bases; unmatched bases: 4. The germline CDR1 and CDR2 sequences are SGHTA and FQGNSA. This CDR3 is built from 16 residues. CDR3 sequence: CASSLAGGSNQETQYF. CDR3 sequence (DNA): TGTGCCAGCAGCTTAGCCGGGGGGTCTAACCAAGAGACCCAGTACTTC.

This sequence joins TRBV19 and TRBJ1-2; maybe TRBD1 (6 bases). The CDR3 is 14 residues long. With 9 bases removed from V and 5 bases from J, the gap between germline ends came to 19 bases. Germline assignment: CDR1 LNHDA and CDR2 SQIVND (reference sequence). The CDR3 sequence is CASWAGERRYGYTF. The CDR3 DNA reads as TGTGCCAGCTGGGCAGGGGAGCGTCGTTATGGCTACACCTTC.

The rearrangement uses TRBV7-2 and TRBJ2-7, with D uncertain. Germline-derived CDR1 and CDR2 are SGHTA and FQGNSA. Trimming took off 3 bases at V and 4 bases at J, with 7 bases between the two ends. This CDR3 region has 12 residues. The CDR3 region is CASSFVGYEQYF. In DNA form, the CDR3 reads TGTGCCAGCAGCTTTGTCGGGTACGAGCAGTACTTC.